This T cell receptor beta chain was identified in a study of blood T cells in healthy people across ages (dated by TCRdb to about 2015). With respect to the entire study: In model experiments, template switching captured roughly one uniquely barcoded TCR beta cDNA molecule for every two T cells. For two donors (one aged 18 to 30 and one aged 80 or older), the study analyzed two additional independent replicas of 1 million unique cDNA reads from the same blood draw. Donors were grouped into four age groups: young (average approximately 15 years), middle-aged (about 38), aged (roughly 67) and long-lived (about 90). To track age-related changes in TCR beta repertoire diversity, the study relied on deep sequencing normalized with unique cDNA molecular identifiers. To avoid experimental bias, donors of different ages were randomly spread across the sequencing lanes. Study-wide findings and limitations: Observed TCR beta diversity per million T cells fell roughly linearly with age, and a significant reduction was already apparent by age roughly 40. Because profiling used bulk unsorted PBMCs, naive and antigen-experienced compartments could not be compared conclusively. Observed TCR beta diversity correlated strongly with the percentage of naive T cells measured by flow cytometry. Estimates of total diversity based on one million sequenced T cells were considered lower bounds and underestimates. Compared with the aged group, more naive CD4+ T cells, fewer expanded clones and increased TCR diversity were shown by the long-lived group, suggesting age selection. Because the CMV infection status of the donors was unknown, age-related changes in expanded clonotypes may potentially have been confounded.

CDR3 length: 12 amino acids, cysteine to phenylalanine. Only the CDR3 DNA is retained, 36 bases long and in frame from the first base. Trimming removed 5 bases from V and 11 bases from J, leaving 15 bases between the germline ends. Based on the germline V gene (reference sequence), the CDR1 and CDR2 sequences are PRHDT and FYEKMQ. The donors were roughly 38 Caucasian individuals from Russia, aged roughly 6 to 100 years, who were systemically healthy. Each donor gave around 9 milliliters of peripheral blood, collected into EDTA-treated Vacutainer tubes. PBMCs were isolated by Ficoll-Paque density-gradient centrifugation, with at least 6 million obtained per sample. Total RNA, at least 5 micrograms per sample, was extracted from PBMCs with Trizol reagent. For every donor, an aliquot of PBMCs went through flow cytometry to measure the percentages of naive CD45RAhigh/CD27high T cells. Library preparation was by 5' RACE. Sequencing took place on an Illumina HiSeq 2500. A second PCR of about 6 to 12 cycles was run with a J-beta primer mix and a sample-barcoded 5' primer. A unique molecular identifier was introduced onto each TCR beta cDNA molecule by a template-switch 5' adaptor carrying 12 random nucleotides. Each sample yielded at least 3 million CDR3-containing paired-end reads. The Mint cDNA synthesis kit, primed by a TRBC-specific oligonucleotide, was used to synthesize first-strand cDNA from all RNA. All cDNA was treated with uracil-DNA glycosylase and then went through a first 18-cycle PCR with the universal primers M1SS and BC2_uni_R. On the authors' methods: For normalization, 1 million high-quality reads were randomly selected from each sample, with every read carrying a distinct molecular identifier. Reads sharing molecular identifiers were discarded rather than binned into consensus sequences. MiTCR, set to a Q25 quality threshold and the strictest error-elimination algorithm, was used for CDR3 identification, clonotype clustering and error correction. A nonparametric unseen species model with Euler transformation was used to estimate lower-bound total TCR beta diversity. Using fastp at Q25 and MiXCR, TCRdb reprocessed the public reads and kept productive beta chains. Rows with a matching CDR3 protein are joined into one entry that keeps the most common DNA and genes. It is TCRdb's table, rather than the study itself, that gives the V and J calls and clone size. In this sample the table shows 1.5 million to 2 million distinct CDR3 sequences, approximately 50% of which occur a single time. Over 2% of the sample is taken by the ten largest.

Worth noting for this clonotype: Its antigen is unknown. No base-level quality is on record; no much larger clone is a single base apart.

The rearrangement combines TRBV13 with TRBJ2-5, with the D gene too uncertain to name. Sequencing was carried out using blood. The TCR sequence derives from a middle-aged woman in good health. The bases are TGTGCCAGCAGCCTCGGCAGAACACAGCAGTACTTC. Its translation is CASSLGRTQQYF.